This entry lists 12 T cell receptor beta chains sequenced from one sample in a study of shared clonotypes between healthy human individuals. Some clones are missing from TCRdb's copy, which holds only in-frame ones; the method was immunoSEQ multiplex PCR. The sample includes about 680,000 clones, around 67% of them seen just once. Material: memory CD4+ T cells sorted from blood. Subset given: CD45RA-negative fraction. The receptor source for this set is a woman between 25 and 40 years old in good health.

The V and J genes are TRBV11-2 and TRBJ2-5, with a weak D call TRBD2 (6 bases). The J call is in doubt because the DNA end fits TRBJ2-7 better. The CDR3 length is 13 residues. Germline V gives CDR1 SGHAT, CDR2 FQNNGV. In DNA, the CDR3 is TGTGCCAGCAGCGCAAGACTAGACAACGAGCAGTACTTC. Translated, it gives CASSARLDNEQYF.

J is TRBJ1-3 and V is TRBV10-3; TRBD1 might be the D (5 bases). The CDR3 is 24 amino acids. Trimming shortened V by 4 bases and J by 0 bases, and 37 bases separated the two germline ends. The germline gives CDR1 ENHRY, CDR2 SYGVKD. The CDR3 sequence is CAISAGLAVVMGVNTRPSGNTIYF. The DNA of the CDR3 is TGTGCCATCAGTGCCGGTCTTGCAGTGGTTATGGGGGTCAACACCAGGCCCTCTGGAAACACCATATATTTT.

This clone has only a few counts. The chain joins TRBV30 to TRBJ1-6; no definite D call. V was pared by 2 bases and J by 4 bases, with 6 bases between. This CDR3 has 13 residues. Germline loops: CDR1 GTSNPN, CDR2 SVGIG (reference sequence). CDR3 residues: CAWSKGYNSPLHF. DNA of the CDR3: TGTGCCTGGAGTAAGGGATATAATTCACCCCTCCACTTT.

The V gene is TRBV7-2, the J gene TRBJ2-7, with TRBD2 identical over 8 bases. The J segment lost 3 bases and the V segment lost 5 bases, leaving 12 bases of the junction unmatched. Looked up from germline, CDR1 is SGHTA and CDR2 is FQGNSA. The CDR3 spans 16 residues. CDR3 amino acids: CASSRYPMSGSYEQYF. CDR3 sequence (DNA): TGTGCCAGCAGCCGGTACCCCATGAGCGGGAGCTACGAGCAGTACTTC.

The J gene is TRBJ2-1, the V gene TRBV28, with 10 bases aligning to TRBD2. J gave up 8 bases and V 1 base, and 5 bases lay outside the gene matches. Per the germline V gene, CDR1 is MDHEN and CDR2 is SYDVKM. The CDR3 consists of 15 residues. In DNA form, the CDR3 reads TGTGCCAGCAGTTTATCTAGCGGGAGATACGATGAGCAGTTCTTC. Its translation is CASSLSSGRYDEQFF.

About this clone: This sample also contains other DNA sequences that code for the same CDR3. The chain joins TRBV5-1 to TRBJ1-5, with D hard to call. Germline V gene data show CDR1 as SGHRS and CDR2 as YFSETQ. The CDR3 covers 14 residues. Trimming left V 0 bases short and J 3 bases short, with 7 bases between. Here the CDR3 reads CASSLGGPNQPQHF. The CDR3 DNA reads as TGCGCCAGCAGCTTGGGAGGCCCCAATCAGCCCCAGCATTTT.

In this sample, this clone turned up a few times. The chain is built from TRBV5-1 and TRBJ2-5; possibly TRBD2 for D (5 bases). With 3 bases removed from V and 4 bases from J, the gap between germline ends came to 19 bases. The CDR3 length is 16 residues. Germline assignment: CDR1 SGHRS and CDR2 YFSETQ. For the CDR3, the DNA is TGCGCCAGCAGCTCGAGAATTTCTAGCCCCGGAGAGACCCAGTACTTC. Translated: CASSSRISSPGETQYF.

This clone was detected only a few times. V usage is TRBV7-2 and J usage is TRBJ2-3; 8 bases are a match to TRBD2. Germline V lookup: CDR1 SGHTA, CDR2 FQGNSA. J was trimmed by 3 bases and V by 5 bases; bases with no gene match: 13. The CDR3 covers 17 residues. The CDR3 sequence is CASSPLGQREPTDTQYF. In DNA form, the CDR3 reads TGTGCCAGCAGCCCCCTGGGGCAGCGGGAGCCGACAGATACGCAGTATTTT.

The sample holds many counts of this clone. V gene TRBV5-1 combines with J gene TRBJ2-2, with TRBD2 identical over 10 bases. CDR1 is SGHRS, CDR2 YFSETQ, per germline. The V segment lost 4 bases and the J segment 6 bases; nucleotides outside the gene matches: 3. This CDR3 region has 14 residues. Here the CDR3 reads CASSEGTSAGELFF. The CDR3 nucleotides read TGCGCCAGCAGCGAAGGGACTAGCGCCGGGGAGCTGTTTTTT.

This clone was counted a few times. The chain couples TRBV28 to TRBJ2-1; D is possibly TRBD1 (6 bases). Germline V gene lookup returns CDR1 MDHEN and CDR2 SYDVKM. The length of the CDR3 is 13 residues. V shed 6 bases and J shed 7 bases, with 13 bases lying between them. CDR3 protein: CASRHRQANEQFF. For the CDR3, the DNA is TGTGCCAGCAGACACCGACAGGCGAATGAGCAGTTCTTC.

This clone was observed a few times. The CDR3 loop is CASRRPGLEQFF. DNA for the CDR3: TGTGCCAGCAGACGTCCGGGACTAGAGCAGTTCTTC. V gene TRBV6-5 combines with J gene TRBJ2-1; 7 bases align to TRBD2. The length of the CDR3 is 12 residues. Germline CDR1 reads MNHEY; CDR2 reads SVGAGI. V was pared by 6 bases and J by 10 bases, with 6 bases of the junction left unmatched.

The rearrangement joins TRBV27 to TRBJ1-5; possibly TRBD1 for D (5 bases). Germline V gene data show CDR1 as MNHEY and CDR2 as SMNVEV (reference sequence). This CDR3 is built from 15 residues. Trimming removed 5 bases from V and 2 bases from J, with 13 bases in between. The CDR3 reads CASSPRAKGNQPQHF. The CDR3 DNA sequence: TGTGCCAGCAGTCCCAGGGCAAAGGGCAATCAGCCCCAGCATTTT.